The table lists the clone carrying this TCR beta chain with a count of one. CDR1 MNHEY and CDR2 SMNVEV come from the germline V gene (reference sequence). V was trimmed by 3 bases and J by 5 bases, leaving 17 bases between them. The CDR3 has 16 residues. Sequenced by immunoSEQ multiplex PCR; TCRdb stores in-frame clones only, minus some. In the table there are over 15,000 clones, about 86% of which are singletons. The data are from a study of control samples from healthy donors and cancer patients. J is TRBJ2-1 and V is TRBV27, with D perhaps TRBD1 or TRBD2 (6 bases each). Sequenced sample: PBMCs. The sequence came from an older woman with colorectal cancer. This CDR3 reads CASSLAGGTMNNEQFF. The DNA for the CDR3 is TGTGCCAGCAGTTTGGCTGGGGGGACAATGAACAATGAGCAGTTCTTC.